These T cell receptor beta chains were read from a single sample in a study of Tregs in tolerant kidney transplant recipients. Some clones are missing from TCRdb's copy, which holds only in-frame ones; the method was immunoSEQ multiplex PCR. This table holds about 69,000 clones, roughly 91% found once. Sequencing used CD4+ T cells from blood, obtained before the transplant. Receptor source: a human donor who received a combined kidney and bone marrow transplant. Each CDR3 is given with its conserved first and last residue. D genes are given only for firm matches. The listing skips clone size in some rows; elsewhere it reads once, few, many or a size class.

clone_size,j_call,d_call,v_call,cdr3_aa,cdr3_nt
-,TRBJ2-7,-,TRBV28,CASSSPSTRSDEQYF,TGTGCCAGCAGTTCCCCTAGTACGAGAAGCGACGAGCAGTACTTC
-,TRBJ2-7,TRBD1,TRBV27,CATIGTGTYEQYF,TGTGCCACCATCGGGACAGGAACCTACGAGCAGTACTTC
-,TRBJ2-2,TRBD1,TRBV28,CASGIPGTVNTGELFF,TGTGCCAGCGGCATTCCCGGGACAGTAAACACCGGGGAGCTGTTTTTT
once,TRBJ2-7,-,TRBV30,CATTTGIYEQYF,TGTGCCACTACCACAGGGATCTACGAGCAGTACTTC
-,TRBJ2-1,TRBD1,TRBV28,CASSTQGRHYNEQFF,TGTGCCAGCAGTACACAGGGGAGACACTACAATGAGCAGTTCTTC
-,TRBJ2-5,-,TRBV11-3,CASSQRGVNTETQYF,TGTGCCAGCAGCCAAAGGGGCGTCAATACGGAGACCCAGTACTTC
-,TRBJ2-7,TRBD2,TRBV18,CASSPPGLASYEQYF,TGTGCCAGCTCACCACCGGGACTAGCGTCCTACGAGCAGTACTTC
-,TRBJ2-3,TRBD2,TRBV6-5,CASRGEWNTQYF,TGTGCCAGCCGGGGGGAGTGGAATACGCAGTATTTT
-,TRBJ2-7,-,TRBV5-6,CASSLAAYEQYF,TGTGCCAGCAGCTTGGCGGCCTACGAGCAGTACTTC
-,TRBJ1-4,-,TRBV4-2,CASSQDIQGFEKLFF,TGTGCCAGCAGCCAAGATATCCAGGGTTTTGAAAAACTGTTTTTT
-,TRBJ1-2,-,TRBV6-5,CASSWVGGETYGYTF,TGTGCCAGCAGTTGGGTGGGGGGGGAGACCTATGGCTACACCTTC
-,TRBJ1-2,TRBD1,TRBV11-1,CASSRDSYGYTF,TGTGCCAGCAGCCGGGACAGTTATGGCTACACCTTC
-,TRBJ2-1,TRBD1,TRBV7-8,CASSQGGGQGAYEQFF,TGTGCCAGCAGTCAAGGGGGGGGACAGGGGGCCTATGAGCAGTTCTTC
-,TRBJ2-3,TRBD1,TRBV4-2,CASSQAATGGMDTQYF,TGTGCCAGCAGCCAAGCCGCGACAGGGGGGATGGATACGCAGTATTTT
-,TRBJ1-4,-,TRBV7-9,CASSPAARRVEKLFF,TGTGCCAGCAGCCCCGCAGCACGGAGGGTTGAAAAACTGTTTTTT
-,TRBJ2-2,TRBD2,TRBV28,CASSFSPWASGRRDTGELFF,TGTGCCAGCAGTTTCTCCCCCTGGGCTAGCGGGAGAAGAGATACCGGGGAGCTGTTTTTT
-,TRBJ2-7,TRBD2,TRBV11-2,CASSSPSGSMYEEQYF,TGTGCCAGCAGCTCCCCTAGCGGGAGCATGTATGAGGAGCAGTACTTC
-,TRBJ1-1,-,TRBV6-5,CASRAPGGGTEAFF,TGTGCCAGCAGGGCCCCCGGGGGAGGCACTGAAGCTTTCTTT
-,TRBJ1-4,TRBD1,TRBV19,CASSTDRGGGNEKLFF,TGTGCCAGTAGTACGGACAGGGGCGGAGGTAATGAAAAACTGTTTTTT
-,TRBJ2-3,TRBD2,TRBV28,CASSLGLAGGPSTDTQYF,TGTGCCAGCAGTCTCGGGCTAGCGGGAGGGCCTAGCACAGATACGCAGTATTTT
-,TRBJ2-7,TRBD1,TRBV10-3,CAGINTGVSSYEQYF,TGTGCGGGTATAAACACAGGGGTAAGCTCCTACGAGCAGTACTTC
-,TRBJ1-3,-,TRBV10-3,CAISQWGNTIYF,TGTGCCATCAGCCAATGGGGCAACACCATATATTTT
-,TRBJ1-2,-,TRBV18,CASSPSSDSYYGYTF,TGTGCCAGCTCACCGTCTTCCGACAGCTACTATGGCTACACCTTC